The 12 T cell receptor beta chains reported below all come from one sample, sequenced in a study of radiotherapy plus CTLA-4 blockade in lung cancer. Using immunoSEQ multiplex PCR, the repertoire was profiled, and TCRdb retains in-frame clones only, with some absent. The sample shows tens of thousands of clones, over 75% of them seen only once. The material was peripheral blood, obtained from a patient treated with radiotherapy plus ipilimumab. The receptors were sampled from a human donor with non-small cell lung cancer whose response to radiotherapy plus ipilimumab could not be evaluated.

The table lists this clone with a count of one. This chain joins TRBV7-6 and TRBJ1-6; the D gene is possibly TRBD1 (6 bases). Trimming took off 1 base at V and 7 bases at J, with 11 bases between the two ends. This CDR3 comprises 15 residues. The germline gives CDR1 SGHVS, CDR2 FNYEAQ. The CDR3 loop reads CASSLGGQYNSPLHF. CDR3 nucleotide sequence: TGTGCCAGCAGCTTAGGTGGACAGTACAATTCACCCCTCCACTTT.

This sequence joins TRBV10-3 and TRBJ2-5; D gene uncertain. Germline CDR1 ENHRY, CDR2 SYGVKD. The V end lost 2 bases, the J end lost 2 bases, and 3 bases lay between the germline ends. CDR3 length: 12 residues. The DNA of the CDR3 is TGTGCCATCAGTGAGCGGCAAGAGACCCAGTACTTC. It is translated as CAISERQETQYF.

The J gene is TRBJ1-1, the V gene TRBV7-2, with 7 positions matching TRBD1. This CDR3 has 14 residues. Germline-derived CDR1 and CDR2 are SGHTA and FQGNSA. J lost 0 bases, V lost 5 bases, and 3 bases had no gene match. The CDR3 sequence: CASSPGQLNTEAFF. The DNA for the CDR3 is TGTGCCAGCAGCCCGGGACAGCTGAACACTGAAGCTTTCTTT.

The J gene is TRBJ1-1, the V gene TRBV19; 8 bases fit TRBD1. CDR1 LNHDA and CDR2 SQIVND come from the germline V gene (reference sequence). The trim removed 4 bases at V and 0 bases at J, leaving 1 base unmatched. The CDR3 extends over 14 amino acids. CDR3 region: CASSTTGVNTEAFF. The CDR3 DNA is TGTGCCAGTAGTACGACAGGGGTGAACACTGAAGCTTTCTTT.

This CDR3 is CASNGGQNYGYTF. In DNA, the CDR3 is TGTGCCAGTAACGGTGGACAGAACTATGGCTACACCTTC. J is TRBJ1-2 and V is TRBV19; perhaps TRBD1 as D (6 bases). V shed 7 bases and J shed 2 bases, with 11 bases lying between them. CDR1 and CDR2 (germline): LNHDA, SQIVND (reference sequence). This CDR3 has 13 amino acids. Full variable domain (remainder filled in from reference TRBV19 and TRBJ1-2): DGGITQSPKYLFRKEGQNVTLSCEQNLNHDAMYWYRQDPGQGLRLIYYSQIVNDFQKGDIAEGYSVSREKKESFPLTVTSAQKNPTAFYLCASNGGQNYGYTFGSGTRLTVV.

The chain uses TRBV30 and TRBJ2-3; D might be TRBD2 (6 bases). The CDR3 contains 16 residues. Germline assignment: CDR1 GTSNPN and CDR2 SVGIG (reference sequence). Trimming removed 1 base from V and 1 base from J, with 15 bases in between. The DNA for the CDR3 is TGTGCCTGGAGTGGGGGGACTGCTCTAGGCACAGATACGCAGTATTTT. Protein: CAWSGGTALGTDTQYF.

The genes are TRBV25-1 and TRBJ2-3; TRBD2 agrees at 7 bases. The V segment lost 1 base and the J segment 2 bases; nucleotides outside the gene matches: 3. The CDR3 is 15 amino acids. Germline V lookup: CDR1 MGHDK, CDR2 SYGVNS. CDR3 coding DNA: TGTGCCAGCAGTGAATGGGGGGGATCCACAGATACGCAGTATTTT. It specifies CASSEWGGSTDTQYF.

The rearrangement joins TRBV18 to TRBJ2-2; a weak D match, TRBD1 (6 bases). The CDR3 is 16 amino acids. Germline V gene sequence: CDR1 KGHSH, CDR2 LQKENI. Trimming pared 4 bases from V and 7 bases from J, leaving 19 bases between. The CDR3 here is CASSLFDRSHGGELFF. Written as DNA, the CDR3 is TGTGCCAGCTCACTTTTCGACAGGTCCCATGGCGGGGAGCTGTTTTTT. The variable domain in full, completed from reference TRBV18 and TRBJ2-2, reads NAGVMQNPRHLVRRRGQEARLRCSPMKGHSHVYWYRQLPEEGLKFMVYLQKENIIDESGMPKERFSAEFPKEGPSILRIQQVVRGDSAAYFCASSLFDRSHGGELFFGEGSRLTVL.

V and J are TRBV5-4 and TRBJ1-1; the D gene is possibly TRBD1 (5 bases). The ends were cut back, 4 bases at V and 3 bases at J, with 16 bases in the middle. CDR1 and CDR2 (germline): SGHNT, YYREEE (reference sequence). The CDR3 spans 15 residues. CDR3 sequence: CASSPSGGRYTEAFF. CDR3 coding DNA: TGTGCCAGCAGCCCTTCCGGGGGTCGGTACACTGAAGCTTTCTTT.

This clone was detected once. This chain uses TRBV5-1 with TRBJ1-1, with no clear D. This CDR3 region has 15 residues. Between the trimmed V and J ends, which lost 4 bases and 0 bases, there was a span of 13 bases. CDR1 SGHRS and CDR2 YFSETQ come from the germline V gene. In nucleotides, the CDR3 is TGCGCCAGCAGCCCCCTTTACGACATGAACACTGAAGCTTTCTTT. Protein: CASSPLYDMNTEAFF.

The V gene is TRBV7-2, the J gene TRBJ1-2; 7 bases are shared with TRBD1. The germline V gene encodes CDR1 SGHTA and CDR2 FQGNSA. The CDR3 loop spans 15 amino acids. Germline trimming cut 4 bases from V and 0 bases from J; bases unmatched to any gene: 5. The CDR3 coding sequence is TGTGCCAGCAGCTCATTCACAGGGGCTAACTATGGCTACACCTTC. Protein: CASSSFTGANYGYTF.

A word on this clone: One end of the junction does not line up with germline, which may come from a read error. The sample carries other DNA sequences with the same CDR3. The chain recombines TRBV6-5 with TRBJ2-5; the match to TRBD2 covers 7 bases. The CDR3 spans 16 residues. The germline gives CDR1 MNHEY, CDR2 SVGAGI. The CDR3 nucleotides are TGTGCTAGCAGTTACGGGGCTAGCGGTAACCAAGAGACCCAGTACTTC. It codes for CASSYGASGNQETQYF.